Described below is a single T cell receptor beta chain sequence and its context. The antigen is unknown. This entry comes from a study of Graves' ophthalmopathy and Graves' hyperthyroidism. Study-level findings and limits: Most expanded clonotypes from thyroid (those above 0.001 frequency) were also found in blood.

The germline CDR1 and CDR2 sequences are LGHNA and YNFKEQ. The ends lost 3 bases at V and 3 bases at J; junction bases unmatched: 4. There are 15 residues in the CDR3. RNA transcripts were the template, and TCR beta CDR3 regions were amplified from them. First-round RT-PCR used HTBI primers; second-round multiplex PCR followed. TCRdb independently ran MiXCR on the multiplex PCR reads; one entry per CDR3 protein. The sample lists about 740,000 distinct CDR3 sequences; about 44% were seen once. This chain connects TRBV4-2 to TRBJ2-5; TRBD2 matches at 10 bases. The sequenced material came from peripheral blood. This TCR came from an adult man with Graves' ophthalmopathy. The CDR3 spells CASSQVGLAKETQYF. CDR3 coding DNA: TGTGCCAGCAGCCAGGTGGGACTAGCGAAAGAGACCCAGTACTTC.